This is a list of T cell receptor beta chains from one sample in a study of CD8 T cells in Susac syndrome. A single record per CDR3 protein comes from TCRdb applying MiXCR to the immunoSEQ multiplex PCR reads. The table has a few hundred thousand distinct CDR3 sequences, around 92% seen once. Specimen: CD4+ T cells from PBMCs. Receptors originate from a human donor with multiple sclerosis. Both conserved end residues are part of each CDR3. A D gene is named only where the DNA matches it firmly. Not every row has a clone size; where given, it reads once, few, many or a size class.

V gene: TRBV3-1
D gene: -
J gene: TRBJ2-3
clone size: -
CDR3 protein: CASSQGARMFDTQYF
CDR3 DNA: TGTGCCAGCAGCCAAGGGGCGCGAATGTTTGATACGCAGTATTTT

V gene: TRBV20-1
D gene: TRBD1
J gene: TRBJ2-3
clone size: -
CDR3 protein: CSARGGQGAQATQYF
CDR3 DNA: TGCAGTGCTAGAGGAGGACAGGGTGCACAGGCTACGCAGTATTTT

V gene: TRBV21-1
D gene: -
J gene: TRBJ2-7
clone size: -
CDR3 protein: CASSKNGTGGLRMRGTWYF
CDR3 DNA: TGTGCCAGCAGCAAAAACGGGACAGGGGGGCTTAGGATGAGAGGTACTTGGTACTTC

V gene: TRBV7-2
D gene: TRBD1
J gene: TRBJ1-5
clone size: -
CDR3 protein: CASSVNRGASNQPQHF
CDR3 DNA: TGTGCCAGCAGCGTCAACAGGGGGGCTAGCAATCAGCCCCAGCATTTT

V gene: TRBV3-1
D gene: -
J gene: TRBJ1-1
clone size: -
CDR3 protein: CASSQIAGNTEAFF
CDR3 DNA: TGTGCCAGCAGCCAAATAGCGGGGAACACTGAAGCTTTCTTT

V gene: TRBV7-2
D gene: -
J gene: TRBJ1-2
clone size: once
CDR3 protein: CASSLGTAANYGYTF
CDR3 DNA: TGTGCCAGCAGCTTAGGGACAGCTGCTAACTATGGCTACACCTTC

V gene: TRBV27
D gene: -
J gene: TRBJ2-2
clone size: -
CDR3 protein: CASSLSRDTGELFF
CDR3 DNA: TGTGCCAGCAGTTTAAGCCGGGACACCGGGGAGCTGTTTTTT

V gene: TRBV6-1
D gene: -
J gene: TRBJ2-5
clone size: -
CDR3 protein: CASSVTWTETQYF
CDR3 DNA: TGTGCCAGCAGTGTGACTTGGACGGAGACCCAGTACTTC

V gene: TRBV5-1
D gene: -
J gene: TRBJ2-3
clone size: -
CDR3 protein: CASSILRAADTQYF
CDR3 DNA: TGCGCCAGCAGCATCCTTCGGGCCGCAGATACGCAGTATTTT

V gene: TRBV30
D gene: TRBD1
J gene: TRBJ1-1
clone size: -
CDR3 protein: CAGDRDKTEAFF
CDR3 DNA: TGTGCCGGTGACAGGGATAAAACTGAAGCTTTCTTT

V gene: TRBV30
D gene: -
J gene: TRBJ1-2
clone size: -
CDR3 protein: CAWGDHTPYGYTF
CDR3 DNA: TGTGCCTGGGGGGACCACACCCCCTATGGCTACACCTTC

V gene: TRBV19
D gene: -
J gene: TRBJ1-2
clone size: -
CDR3 protein: CASRQDLNYGYTF
CDR3 DNA: TGTGCCAGTAGGCAGGATCTTAACTATGGCTACACCTTC

V gene: TRBV7-9
D gene: TRBD1
J gene: TRBJ1-1
clone size: -
CDR3 protein: CASSSSNRGEAFF
CDR3 DNA: TGTGCCAGCAGCTCCTCGAACAGGGGGGAAGCTTTCTTT

V gene: TRBV20-1
D gene: -
J gene: TRBJ2-5
clone size: -
CDR3 protein: CSAYSPSRQEETQYF
CDR3 DNA: TGCAGTGCTTATTCCCCTAGTAGGCAGGAAGAGACCCAGTACTTC

V gene: TRBV20-1
D gene: -
J gene: TRBJ2-7
clone size: -
CDR3 protein: CSARADRRSEQYF
CDR3 DNA: TGCAGTGCTCGCGCCGACAGGCGCAGCGAGCAGTACTTC

V gene: TRBV5-1
D gene: TRBD1
J gene: TRBJ1-5
clone size: -
CDR3 protein: CASSPTTGLNQPQHF
CDR3 DNA: TGCGCCAGCAGCCCCACGACAGGGCTAAATCAGCCCCAGCATTTT

V gene: TRBV20-1
D gene: -
J gene: TRBJ1-2
clone size: -
CDR3 protein: CSAKTARNYGYTF
CDR3 DNA: TGCAGTGCTAAGACAGCGCGGAACTATGGCTACACCTTC

V gene: TRBV20-1
D gene: -
J gene: TRBJ2-1
clone size: -
CDR3 protein: CSANGNRSQFF
CDR3 DNA: TGCAGTGCTAACGGCAACAGATCGCAGTTCTTC

V gene: TRBV4-2
D gene: TRBD1
J gene: TRBJ2-7
clone size: -
CDR3 protein: CASSQDQGTGGYEQYF
CDR3 DNA: TGTGCCAGCAGCCAAGATCAAGGGACAGGGGGTTACGAGCAGTACTTC

V gene: TRBV11-2
D gene: TRBD2
J gene: TRBJ2-1
clone size: -
CDR3 protein: CASSLRLAGAGNNEQFF
CDR3 DNA: TGTGCCAGCAGCTTAAGACTAGCGGGAGCGGGGAACAATGAGCAGTTCTTC

V gene: TRBV29-1
D gene: TRBD1
J gene: TRBJ1-2
clone size: -
CDR3 protein: CSVETGGLTGYTF
CDR3 DNA: TGCAGCGTTGAAACAGGGGGCTTGACTGGCTACACCTTC

V gene: TRBV9
D gene: -
J gene: TRBJ1-1
clone size: -
CDR3 protein: CASSKQSSTEAFF
CDR3 DNA: TGTGCCAGCAGCAAACAGTCTAGCACTGAAGCTTTCTTT

V gene: TRBV20-1
D gene: -
J gene: TRBJ1-1
clone size: -
CDR3 protein: CSAPIWGENEAFF
CDR3 DNA: TGCAGTGCTCCCATCTGGGGGGAGAATGAAGCTTTCTTT

V gene: TRBV29-1
D gene: -
J gene: TRBJ1-5
clone size: once
CDR3 protein: CSVGGWNQPQHF
CDR3 DNA: TGCAGCGTTGGCGGGTGGAATCAGCCCCAGCATTTT

V gene: TRBV12-3/TRBV12-4
D gene: -
J gene: TRBJ2-7
clone size: -
CDR3 protein: CASRPGLHGRAYEQYF
CDR3 DNA: TGTGCCAGCAGACCGGGACTCCACGGGAGAGCATACGAGCAGTACTTC

V gene: TRBV7-2
D gene: -
J gene: TRBJ1-2
clone size: -
CDR3 protein: CASSLGAVYGYTF
CDR3 DNA: TGTGCCAGCAGCTTAGGGGCCGTGTATGGCTACACCTTC

V gene: TRBV5-1
D gene: -
J gene: TRBJ2-2
clone size: -
CDR3 protein: CASTITGSSGELFF
CDR3 DNA: TGCGCCAGCACCATAACAGGGAGCTCCGGGGAGCTGTTTTTT

V gene: TRBV6-5
D gene: TRBD2
J gene: TRBJ2-7
clone size: -
CDR3 protein: CASSYGGSGAPEQYF
CDR3 DNA: TGTGCCAGCAGTTACGGGGGTAGCGGGGCCCCGGAGCAGTACTTC

V gene: TRBV20-1
D gene: -
J gene: TRBJ2-1
clone size: -
CDR3 protein: CSASDAPWGYNEQFF
CDR3 DNA: TGCAGTGCTAGTGATGCTCCGTGGGGGTACAATGAGCAGTTCTTC

V gene: TRBV30
D gene: -
J gene: TRBJ2-5
clone size: -
CDR3 protein: CAWSAARETQYF
CDR3 DNA: TGTGCCTGGAGTGCGGCCCGGGAGACCCAGTACTTC

V gene: TRBV5-1
D gene: -
J gene: TRBJ2-7
clone size: -
CDR3 protein: CASSLLDWEYREQYF
CDR3 DNA: TGCGCCAGCAGCTTGCTTGACTGGGAGTATCGCGAGCAGTACTTC

V gene: TRBV5-4
D gene: TRBD1
J gene: TRBJ2-7
clone size: -
CDR3 protein: CASSRTGSYEQYF
CDR3 DNA: TGTGCCAGCAGCCGGACAGGCTCCTACGAGCAGTACTTC

V gene: TRBV7-9
D gene: TRBD1
J gene: TRBJ1-1
clone size: -
CDR3 protein: CASTTGAWNTEAFF
CDR3 DNA: TGTGCCAGCACCACAGGGGCTTGGAACACTGAAGCTTTCTTT

V gene: TRBV20-1
D gene: TRBD2
J gene: TRBJ2-3
clone size: once
CDR3 protein: CSASKLAVLSTDTQYF
CDR3 DNA: TGCAGTGCTAGTAAACTAGCGGTCCTTAGCACAGATACGCAGTATTTT

V gene: TRBV20-1
D gene: -
J gene: TRBJ2-5
clone size: once
CDR3 protein: CSATSGTPQETQYF
CDR3 DNA: TGCAGTGCCACCTCCGGGACTCCCCAAGAGACCCAGTACTTC

V gene: TRBV12-3/TRBV12-4
D gene: TRBD2
J gene: TRBJ2-3
clone size: -
CDR3 protein: CASSFVGRLRGNTDTQYF
CDR3 DNA: TGTGCCAGCAGTTTTGTCGGCCGGCTGCGGGGGAACACAGATACGCAGTATTTT

V gene: TRBV20-1
D gene: TRBD1
J gene: TRBJ2-2
clone size: -
CDR3 protein: CSAILPGQRGGELFF
CDR3 DNA: TGCAGTGCGATCCTACCGGGACAGAGGGGCGGGGAGCTGTTTTTT

V gene: TRBV18
D gene: -
J gene: TRBJ1-2
clone size: -
CDR3 protein: CASSPPSQSSNYGYTF
CDR3 DNA: TGTGCCAGCTCACCACCGAGCCAGAGCTCCAACTATGGCTACACCTTC

V gene: TRBV19
D gene: -
J gene: TRBJ2-1
clone size: -
CDR3 protein: CASSKEDFDYNEQFF
CDR3 DNA: TGTGCCAGTAGTAAGGAGGATTTTGATTACAATGAGCAGTTCTTC